The clone carrying this T cell receptor (beta chain) showed up many times. The data derive from a study of T cells in Graves' hyperthyroidism and ophthalmopathy. Turning to the study itself: Peripheral blood specimens were obtained at initial diagnosis, prior to any treatment.

The length of the CDR3 is 10 residues. V was trimmed by 7 bases and J by 11 bases, leaving 11 bases between them. Looked up from germline, CDR1 is SNHLY and CDR2 is FYNNEI. With a duration under 2 months, the hyperthyroidism was newly diagnosed in patients aged 18 to 65. Diagnosis rested on symptoms, serum thyroxine and TRAb, thyroid ultrasound, and orbital computed tomography. From RNA transcripts, TCR beta CDR3 regions were amplified. HTBI primers were the set used in a first-round RT-PCR of the TCR CDR3. TCRdb processed the multiplex PCR reads anew with MiXCR; each CDR3 protein has one entry. Of roughly 380,000 distinct CDR3 sequences listed, 13% are singletons.

The source of this sequence is a young man with Graves' hyperthyroidism that later progressed to Graves' ophthalmopathy. This chain joins TRBV2 and TRBJ2-5; D gene unclear. Sequences were obtained from blood. CDR3 sequence: CASTSKGQYF. The CDR3 DNA reads as TGTGCCAGCACCTCAAAAGGACAGTACTTC.